Following are 20 T cell receptor beta chains from one sample sequenced in a study of T cells after yellow fever vaccination. TCRdb itself ran the 5' RACE reads through MiXCR, one entry per CDR3 protein. Of around 600,000 distinct CDR3 sequences in the sample, approximately 13% were seen once. The sequences come from PBMCs, collected on the day of the yellow fever booster vaccination. These receptor sequences come from a man aged 25-45 years who received the YFV17D yellow fever vaccine.

This chain joins TRBV3-1 and TRBJ1-3; D ambiguous. CDR3 length equals 15 residues. The germline V and J ends were trimmed by 1 base and 1 base, with 8 bases remaining between them. Per the germline V gene, CDR1 is LGHDT and CDR2 is YNNKEL (reference sequence). The CDR3 loop is CASSQVLASGNTIYF. The CDR3 bases are TGTGCCAGCAGCCAAGTATTGGCTTCTGGAAACACCATATATTTT.

This clonotype was observed a handful of times. The chain uses TRBV20-1 and TRBJ1-2; D is uncertain. The germline gives CDR1 DFQATT, CDR2 SNEGSKA (reference sequence). Deletions cut 7 bases from V and 6 bases from J, with 9 bases between. CDR3 length: 10 residues. The CDR3 region is CSVGVDGYTF. The CDR3 DNA follows: TGCAGTGTGGGTGTGGATGGCTACACCTTC.

This clonotype was seen only a few times. The gene calls are TRBV20-1 and TRBJ2-7; 7 bases match TRBD2. This CDR3 region has 15 residues. The junction had 11 bases not matched to a gene; V was cut back by 1 base and J by 5 bases. CDR1 and CDR2 from the germline V gene are DFQATT and SNEGSKA (reference sequence). The CDR3 spells CSARAVGGRVNEQYF. In nucleotides, the CDR3 is TGCAGTGCTAGAGCAGTTGGAGGGAGGGTCAACGAGCAGTACTTC.

The V and J genes are TRBV5-5 and TRBJ2-5, with D possibly TRBD2 on 5 matching bases. The ends were cut back, 4 bases at V and 3 bases at J, with 10 bases in the middle. The length of the CDR3 is 13 residues. CDR1 SGHKS and CDR2 YYEKEE come from the germline V gene (reference sequence). CDR3 nucleotide sequence: TGTGCCAGCAGCAGGTGGGGAGAAGAGACCCAGTACTTC. Protein product: CASSRWGEETQYF.

This clonotype was counted a few times. This chain links TRBV4-1 with TRBJ2-1, with 10 positions matching TRBD2. Germline V gene sequence: CDR1 MGHRA, CDR2 YSYEKL. V dropped 3 bases and J dropped 8; count of bases not matched to a gene: 10. The CDR3 is made up of 16 amino acids. CDR3 DNA: TGCGCCAGCAGCCAGCTAGCGGGAGTGGGGGACGATGAGCAGTTCTTC. It specifies CASSQLAGVGDDEQFF.

This chain uses TRBV28 with TRBJ1-1; no clear D. The length of the CDR3 is 16 residues. The germline V and J ends were trimmed by 5 bases and 3 bases, with 19 bases remaining between them. Per the germline V gene, CDR1 is MDHEN and CDR2 is SYDVKM. The CDR3 here is CASSPSELLRYTEAFF. As DNA, the CDR3 is TGTGCCAGCAGTCCATCCGAATTACTAAGATACACTGAAGCTTTCTTT.

Ten or more counts support this clonotype. The V call is TRBV10-3, the J call TRBJ2-1, with 15 positions matching TRBD2. CDR1 and CDR2 (germline): ENHRY, SYGVKD. There are 17 residues in the CDR3. Trimming cost V 2 bases and J 4 bases; bases outside gene matches: 3. The CDR3 loop reads CAISETGLAGGYNEQFF. The CDR3 DNA is TGTGCCATCAGTGAGACGGGACTAGCGGGAGGATACAATGAGCAGTTCTTC.

This clonotype was observed a few times. This chain connects TRBV12-3 or TRBV12-4 to TRBJ1-2, with 8 nucleotides matching TRBD1. Trimming took 6 bases from V and 2 from J; bases not matched to a gene: 5. The CDR3 has 14 residues. CDR3 sequence reads: CASSIGTGNYGYTF. CDR3 DNA: TGTGCCAGCAGCATAGGGACAGGCAACTATGGCTACACCTTC.

This rearrangement joins TRBV6-5 to TRBJ2-1; the D is unclear. Germline CDR1 and CDR2: MNHEY and SVGAGI. This CDR3 region has 17 residues. Trimming shortened V by 0 bases and J by 0 bases, and 12 bases separated the two germline ends. CDR3 in amino acids: CASSYSNRPSSYNEQFF. The CDR3 nucleotides read TGTGCCAGCAGTTACTCGAACCGGCCAAGCTCCTACAATGAGCAGTTCTTC.

The chain couples TRBV20-1 to TRBJ2-1; D call uncertain. This CDR3 contains 12 residues. Germline CDR1 is DFQATT and CDR2 is SNEGSKA (reference sequence). Trimming pared 3 bases from V and 5 bases from J, leaving 8 bases between. The CDR3 DNA follows: TGCAGTGCTAGTGAAGGCGACAATGAGCAGTTCTTC. This translates into CSASEGDNEQFF.

Worth noting for this clonotype: The junction departs from the called germline gene at one end, perhaps through a read error. The CDR3 protein is CSAPGLGGISVF. As DNA, the CDR3 is TGCAGTGCTCCCGGACTTGGCGGGATCTCAGTCTTC. The gene calls are TRBV20-1 and TRBJ2-1; TRBD2 might be the D (6 bases). This CDR3 region has 12 residues. Per the germline V gene, CDR1 is DFQATT and CDR2 is SNEGSKA (reference sequence).

The sample holds a few counts of this clonotype. The gene calls are TRBV6-5 and TRBJ2-7; possible D gene TRBD2, 5 bases. Germline CDR1 is MNHEY and CDR2 is SVGAGI. V was shortened by 1 base and J by 3 bases, with 13 bases between the two germline ends. The CDR3 runs 15 residues. DNA of the CDR3: TGTGCCAGCAGTTACTACTTTGGAGGTTTCTACGAGCAGTACTTC. This codes for CASSYYFGGFYEQYF.

CDR3 loop: CASSTGTNSPLHF. In nucleotides, the CDR3 is TGTGCCAGCTCCACAGGGACCAATTCACCCCTCCACTTT. The rearrangement uses TRBV27 and TRBJ1-6, with D possibly matching TRBD1 (6 bases). The V and J ends lost 8 bases and 7 bases respectively, with 12 bases between them. CDR1 and CDR2 from the germline V gene are MNHEY and SMNVEV (reference sequence). This CDR3 is built from 13 residues.

V gene TRBV5-6 combines with J gene TRBJ2-1, with 12 bases fitting TRBD2. The CDR3 loop spans 15 amino acids. Germline lookup yields CDR1 SGHDT and CDR2 YYEEEE. Unmatched junction bases numbered 4, after V lost 0 bases and J lost 9 bases. DNA for the CDR3: TGTGCCAGCAGCTTGGCTAGCGGGAGGGCCGGTGAGCAGTTCTTC. Its translation is CASSLASGRAGEQFF.

This chain joins TRBV9 and TRBJ2-1; 12 nucleotides match TRBD2. J lost 5 bases, V lost 2 bases, and 14 bases had no gene match. CDR1 is SGDLS, CDR2 YYNGEE, per germline. This CDR3 comprises 19 residues. The CDR3 is CASSVPFTSGGPIDNEQFF. The CDR3 nucleotides read TGTGCCAGCAGCGTCCCATTTACTAGCGGGGGGCCTATCGACAATGAGCAGTTCTTC.

In its sample, this clonotype was seen a few times. In nucleotides, the CDR3 is TGCAGCGCCACACAGGGGAAGGATCAGCCCCAGCATTTT. It yields the protein CSATQGKDQPQHF. The chain employs TRBV29-1 and TRBJ1-5, with 7 bases that match TRBD1. Germline-derived CDR1 and CDR2 are SQVTM and ANQGSEA. CDR3 size: 13 residues. V was clipped by 7 bases and J by 5 bases; unmatched bases: 8.

V gene TRBV28 combines with J gene TRBJ1-4; D not resolved. The germline gives CDR1 MDHEN, CDR2 SYDVKM. Trimming pared 8 bases from V and 3 bases from J, leaving 13 bases between. The CDR3 loop spans 14 amino acids. The CDR3 is CASGSTWANEKLFF. CDR3 coding DNA: TGTGCCAGCGGATCGACCTGGGCTAATGAAAAACTGTTTTTT.

A note on this clonotype: A much larger clone lies one base from this, so it may be a read error. The genes are TRBV29-1 and TRBJ2-7; D is unclear. This CDR3 spans 12 amino acids. The germline CDR1 and CDR2 sequences are SQVTM and ANQGSEA. Trimming took 3 bases from V and 7 from J, leaving 13 bases between them. In DNA form, the CDR3 reads TGCAGCGTTGACAGTAATGTTGGGGAGCAGTACTTC. It translates to CSVDSNVGEQYF.

This clonotype was found many times. The V and J genes are TRBV7-9 and TRBJ1-1; D ambiguous. The CDR3 loop spans 14 amino acids. CDR1 is SEHNR and CDR2 is FQNEAQ in the germline V gene (reference sequence). Trimming took 2 bases from V and 11 from J, leaving 18 bases between them. CDR3 nucleotide sequence: TGTGCCAGCAGCTTAACCAATGACAAGCCGATGGCTTTCTTT. This translates into CASSLTNDKPMAFF.

This clonotype was counted between two and nine times. The chain carries TRBV24-1 and TRBJ2-1; D ambiguous. The CDR3 is 13 residues long. V gave up 4 bases and J gave up 11 bases, with 14 bases separating them. The germline CDR1 and CDR2 sequences are KGHDR and SFDVKD. CDR3 loop: CATSDDLGSKQFF. The CDR3 region has the DNA TGTGCCACCAGTGACGACTTGGGGTCGAAGCAGTTCTTC.